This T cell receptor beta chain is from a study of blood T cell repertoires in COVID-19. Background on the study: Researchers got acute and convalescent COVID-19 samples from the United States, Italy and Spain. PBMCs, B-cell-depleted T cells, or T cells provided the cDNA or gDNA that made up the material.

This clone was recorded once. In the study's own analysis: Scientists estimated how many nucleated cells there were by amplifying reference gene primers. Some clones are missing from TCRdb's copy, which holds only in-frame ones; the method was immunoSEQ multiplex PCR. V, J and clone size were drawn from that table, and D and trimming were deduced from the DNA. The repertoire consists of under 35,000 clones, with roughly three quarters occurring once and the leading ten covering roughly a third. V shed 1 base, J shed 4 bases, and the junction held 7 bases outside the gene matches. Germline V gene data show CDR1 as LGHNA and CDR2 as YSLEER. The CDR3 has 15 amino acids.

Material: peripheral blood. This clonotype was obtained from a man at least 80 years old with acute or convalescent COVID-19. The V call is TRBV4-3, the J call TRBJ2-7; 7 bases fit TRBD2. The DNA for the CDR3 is TGCGCCAGCAGCCAAGTGGCGGGGGTGAGATACGAGCAGTACTTC. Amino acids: CASSQVAGVRYEQYF.